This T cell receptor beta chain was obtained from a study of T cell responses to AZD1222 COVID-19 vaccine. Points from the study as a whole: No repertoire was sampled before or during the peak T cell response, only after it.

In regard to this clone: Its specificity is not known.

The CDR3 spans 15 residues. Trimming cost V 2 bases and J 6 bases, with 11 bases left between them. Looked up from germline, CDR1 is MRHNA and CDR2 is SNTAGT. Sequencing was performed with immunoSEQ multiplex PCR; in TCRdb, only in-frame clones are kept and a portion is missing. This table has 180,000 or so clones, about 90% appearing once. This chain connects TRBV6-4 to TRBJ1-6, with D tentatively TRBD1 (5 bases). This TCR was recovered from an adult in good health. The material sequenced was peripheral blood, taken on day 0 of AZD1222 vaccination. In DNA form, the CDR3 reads TGTGCCAGCAGTGACACCAGGGCTGGTAATTCACCCCTCCACTTT. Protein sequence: CASSDTRAGNSPLHF.